This TCR beta chain was recovered during a study of early stage breast cancer tumors. The assay was immunoSEQ multiplex PCR, and TCRdb's table has in-frame clones only and misses some. The data show tens of thousands of clones, roughly 80% seen once. Sequenced input: blood. The clonotype was recovered from a person aged 30 to 40 with breast cancer.

The DNA of the CDR3 is TGTGCCAGCAGTTTTCGGGGACCTGGAAACACCATATATTTT. This codes for CASSFRGPGNTIYF. The genes are TRBV27 and TRBJ1-3; TRBD1 is a possible D gene (5 bases). The CDR3 loop spans 14 amino acids. CDR1 and CDR2 from the germline V gene are MNHEY and SMNVEV (reference sequence). Trimming pared 3 bases from V and 2 bases from J, leaving 8 bases between.